These 19 T cell receptor beta chains were all obtained from the same sample, sequenced in a study of T cell responses to AZD1222 COVID-19 vaccine. Generated by immunoSEQ multiplex PCR, the TCRdb table keeps only in-frame clones and is missing some. The table has roughly 100,000 clones, about 85% seen once; the top ten hold around 3.1%. The sample was peripheral blood, taken on day 0 of AZD1222 vaccination. Receptors originate from an adult in good health.

This clone has just one count. This rearrangement joins TRBV6-6 to TRBJ1-1; 11 positions agree with TRBD1. Losses at the gene ends were 6 bases for V and 5 bases for J; bases not matched to a gene: 8. The CDR3 extends over 15 amino acids. Looked up from germline, CDR1 is MNHNY and CDR2 is SVGAGI (reference sequence). The CDR3 bases are TGTGCCAGCAGGGCAGGACAGGGGGCGGGAACTGAAGCTTTCTTT. This sequence encodes CASRAGQGAGTEAFF.

The chain employs TRBV11-2 and TRBJ1-3; D uncertain. The CDR3 contains 16 residues. Germline values: CDR1 SGHAT, CDR2 FQNNGV. V was cut by 5 bases and J by 1 base, with 15 bases left in between. The CDR3 region is CASSLWLVGSGNTIYF. The CDR3 DNA reads TGTGCCAGCAGCCTCTGGCTGGTCGGGTCTGGAAACACCATATATTTT.

This chain links TRBV12-3 or TRBV12-4 with TRBJ1-5, with D tentatively TRBD1 (5 bases). CDR3 size: 12 residues. Trimming removed 6 bases from V and 4 bases from J, with 7 bases in between. The CDR3 loop is CASSRGNQPQHF. Here the CDR3 DNA reads TGTGCCAGCAGCCGGGGGAATCAGCCCCAGCATTTT.

The chain is built from TRBV15 and TRBJ1-5; D unclear. The CDR3 runs to 16 residues. Germline V CDR1 and CDR2: LNHNV, YYDKDF (reference sequence). V was cut by 1 base and J by 6 bases, with 16 bases left in between. CDR3 nucleotide sequence: TGTGCCACCAGCAGAGGGTTTTGTTCCTTAGGTCAGCCCCAGCATTTT. Translation gives CATSRGFCSLGQPQHF.

This chain uses TRBV18 with TRBJ2-1; perhaps TRBD2 as D (6 bases). V was pared by 0 bases and J by 7 bases, with 16 bases between. The CDR3 contains 16 residues. Germline-derived CDR1 and CDR2 are KGHSH and LQKENI. The CDR3 protein is CASSPPTPGGVNEQFF. The CDR3 nucleotides are TGTGCCAGCTCACCACCGACCCCAGGCGGGGTTAATGAGCAGTTCTTC.

CDR3 amino acids: CASSQRGLETQYF. The CDR3 DNA reads TGTGCCAGCAGCCAAAGGGGGCTCGAGACCCAGTACTTC. The chain recombines TRBV3-1 (or the pseudogene TRBV3-2) with TRBJ2-5, with 7 bases fitting TRBD1. The ends lost 2 bases at V and 5 bases at J; junction bases unmatched: 2. CDR3 length: 13 residues. Germline V gene lookup returns CDR1 LGHDT and CDR2 YNNKEL (reference sequence).

This chain joins TRBV6-1 and TRBJ1-5, with a weak D call TRBD1 (5 bases). Germline V CDR1 and CDR2: MNHNS, SASEGT. Trimming pared 3 bases from V and 3 bases from J, leaving 9 bases between. This CDR3 has 14 residues. Here the CDR3 DNA reads TGTGCCAGCAGTGACAGGACACTCAATCAGCCCCAGCATTTT. Translation gives CASSDRTLNQPQHF.

This clone was recorded only once. V usage is TRBV7-2 and J usage is TRBJ1-2; maybe TRBD1 (5 bases). The ends were cut back, 1 base at V and 5 bases at J, with 17 bases in the middle. This CDR3 comprises 16 residues. In germline, CDR1 is SGHTA, CDR2 FQGNSA. The CDR3 loop reads CASSLGLGGKRYGYTF. The DNA for the CDR3 is TGTGCCAGCAGCTTAGGTTTGGGGGGGAAAAGATATGGCTACACCTTC.

The chain joins TRBV7-9 to TRBJ1-1; possibly TRBD1 for D (5 bases). Germline CDR1 reads SEHNR; CDR2 reads FQNEAQ (reference sequence). V dropped 6 bases and J dropped 1 base, with 9 bases sitting between them. The CDR3 totals 13 residues. The CDR3 sequence is CASRNQGNTEAFF. In DNA, the CDR3 is TGTGCCAGCAGAAATCAGGGGAACACTGAAGCTTTCTTT. The entire variable domain, with the rest obtained from reference TRBV7-9 and TRBJ1-1, is as follows: DTGVSQNPRHKITKRGQNVTFRCDPISEHNRLYWYRQTLGQGPEFLTYFQNEAQLEKSRLLSDRFSAERPKGSFSTLEIQRTEQGDSAMYLCASRNQGNTEAFFGQGTRLTVV.

The chain couples TRBV4-3 to TRBJ2-7, with a weak D call TRBD2 (5 bases). Per the germline V gene, CDR1 is LGHNA and CDR2 is YSLEER. Trimming took 4 bases from V and 6 from J, leaving 16 bases between them. The length of the CDR3 is 14 residues. The CDR3 DNA reads TGCGCCAGCAGCCTGGGCAGACAAGAGGGCGAGCAGTACTTC. It codes for CASSLGRQEGEQYF.

The chain employs TRBV3-1 (or the pseudogene TRBV3-2) and TRBJ1-2; 7 bases align to TRBD1. Germline loops: CDR1 LGHDT, CDR2 YNNKEL (reference sequence). J was trimmed by 8 bases and V by 3 bases; bases with no gene match: 0. This CDR3 has 11 residues. The CDR3 DNA reads as TGTGCCAGCAGCCAGGACAGGGGCTACACCTTC. It yields the protein CASSQDRGYTF.

The chain recombines TRBV12-3 or TRBV12-4 with TRBJ1-6; 9 bases line up with TRBD1. The CDR3 length is 13 residues. V gave up 3 bases and J gave up 9 bases; unmatched junction bases: 0. CDR3: CASSLDRGSPLHF. CDR3 bases: TGTGCCAGCAGTTTGGACAGGGGTTCACCCCTCCACTTT.

This sequence joins TRBV15 and TRBJ1-1; D is ambiguous. The V and J ends lost 3 bases and 7 bases respectively, with 21 bases between them. The germline gives CDR1 LNHNV, CDR2 YYDKDF (reference sequence). The CDR3 is 16 amino acids. The CDR3 sequence is CATSRVTWLGEDEAFF. CDR3 in DNA: TGTGCCACCAGCAGGGTGACGTGGCTTGGCGAAGATGAAGCTTTCTTT.

The genes are TRBV29-1 and TRBJ1-2, with D tentatively TRBD1 (6 bases). This CDR3 spans 12 amino acids. Germline V CDR1 and CDR2: SQVTM, ANQGSEA. The V gene lost 6 bases and the J gene lost 3 bases, with 11 bases spanning the gap. The CDR3 nucleotides read TGCAGCGTGCCTGGACAGCACTATGGCTACACCTTC. It encodes CSVPGQHYGYTF.

The J gene is TRBJ2-5, the V gene TRBV10-3; D call uncertain. The CDR3 sequence is 14 residues long. The V and J ends lost 0 bases and 4 bases respectively, with 9 bases between them. Looked up from germline, CDR1 is ENHRY and CDR2 is SYGVKD. The CDR3 here is CAISESPRAETQYF. Written as DNA, the CDR3 is TGTGCCATCAGTGAGTCGCCGAGAGCAGAGACCCAGTACTTC.

The CDR3 spells CASSSGVPGELFF. The CDR3 DNA reads as TGTGCCAGCAGCTCAGGGGTACCCGGGGAGCTGTTTTTT. The chain carries TRBV11-3 and TRBJ2-2; tentatively, D is TRBD1 (6 bases). Trimming took 4 bases from V and 6 from J, leaving 9 bases between them. This CDR3 is 13 amino acids long. Looked up from germline, CDR1 is SGHNT and CDR2 is YENEEA.

This clone was observed a single time. The chain links TRBV2 to TRBJ1-2; possibly TRBD1 for D (5 bases). Germline CDR1 reads SNHLY; CDR2 reads FYNNEI. The CDR3 runs 15 residues. Trimming shortened V by 8 bases and J by 0 bases, and 16 bases separated the two germline ends. CDR3 amino acids: CASPSRDGANYGYTF. CDR3 in DNA: TGTGCCAGCCCCTCCCGGGACGGAGCTAACTATGGCTACACCTTC.

The chain carries TRBV7-9 and TRBJ1-3; D possibly corresponds to TRBD1 (5 bases). Trimming cost V 4 bases and J 1 base, with 14 bases left between them. The V gene's germline CDR1 is SEHNR and CDR2 FQNEAQ (reference sequence). This CDR3 contains 16 residues. The CDR3 DNA reads as TGTGCCAGCAGCTCGCCGGGGGTAGTATCTGGAAACACCATATATTTT. Amino acid sequence: CASSSPGVVSGNTIYF.

The chain links TRBV3-1 (or the pseudogene TRBV3-2) to TRBJ1-1, with D hard to call. Between the trimmed V and J ends, which lost 3 bases and 4 bases, there was a span of 15 bases. The CDR3 totals 15 residues. Germline V gives CDR1 LGHDT, CDR2 YNNKEL (reference sequence). In DNA, the CDR3 is TGTGCCAGCAGCCACTATCCCCCGGGCCTCACTGAAGCTTTCTTT. It is translated as CASSHYPPGLTEAFF.